The 6 T cell receptor beta chains presented below share a single source sample, sequenced in a study of a mutant IDH1 vaccine in newly diagnosed glioma. Their target antigens are unknown. This sample's time point: week 23, last vaccination. Vaccination comprised doses that each held 300 ug of mutant IDH1 20-mer peptide, plus topical imiquimod. Only in-frame clones appear in the TCRdb table, and some are missing; sequencing was by immunoSEQ multiplex PCR. This table has 40,000 to 50,000 clones, 78% appearing once. Sequenced here: PBMCs, sampled from a glioma patient whose treatment included an IDH1 peptide vaccine. These receptor sequences come from a woman aged 40 to 50 with glioma. Some clones in this sample may be carry-over from other donors' samples.

This chain uses TRBV7-9 with TRBJ2-7, with 8 bases fitting TRBD1. CDR1 is SEHNR, CDR2 FQNEAQ, per germline (reference sequence). J was trimmed by 4 bases and V by 4 bases; bases with no gene match: 6. The CDR3 has 14 amino acids. The CDR3, as DNA: TGTGCCAGCAGCTCGGACAGGGCAGTGTACGAGCAGTACTTC. The encoded protein is CASSSDRAVYEQYF. The full variable domain, rest sourced from reference TRBV7-9 and TRBJ2-7, is DTGVSQNPRHKITKRGQNVTFRCDPISEHNRLYWYRQTLGQGPEFLTYFQNEAQLEKSRLLSDRFSAERPKGSFSTLEIQRTEQGDSAMYLCASSSDRAVYEQYFGPGTRLTVT.

The chain combines TRBV6-5 with TRBJ2-7, with D hard to call. The CDR3 is made up of 14 amino acids. The V gene lost 5 bases and the J gene lost 3 bases, with 14 bases spanning the gap. Germline V lookup: CDR1 MNHEY, CDR2 SVGAGI. CDR3 loop: CASSRTDQGYEQYF. The CDR3 DNA reads TGTGCCAGCAGTCGCACTGACCAAGGCTACGAGCAGTACTTC.

The V and J genes are TRBV2 and TRBJ1-2; 8 bases align to TRBD1. Germline assignment: CDR1 SNHLY and CDR2 FYNNEI. The CDR3 is made up of 14 amino acids. With V trimmed by 7 bases and J by 0 bases, 4 bases remained unmatched. The CDR3 protein is CASKIQGANYGYTF. CDR3 nucleotides: TGTGCCAGCAAGATACAGGGGGCTAACTATGGCTACACCTTC.

This chain links TRBV19 with TRBJ2-1, with 8 positions matching TRBD1. The CDR3 is 15 residues long. Germline-derived CDR1 and CDR2 are LNHDA and SQIVND (reference sequence). J lost 4 bases, V lost 3 bases, and 5 bases had no gene match. The CDR3, as DNA: TGTGCCAGTAGTATCCCGGGACAGGAGTACAATGAGCAGTTCTTC. It specifies CASSIPGQEYNEQFF.

The genes are TRBV15 and TRBJ2-7; TRBD1 aligns across 7 bases. Trimming took 5 bases from V and 9 from J; bases not matched to a gene: 25. Germline CDR1 and CDR2: LNHNV and YYDKDF (reference sequence). The CDR3 runs to 18 residues. The CDR3 DNA reads as TGTGCCACCAGCTCCGGTGGAGTGCTCCGGGACAGAGGATTTAGGCAGTACTTC. Amino acids: CATSSGGVLRDRGFRQYF. Based on the CDR3 plus reference TRBV15 and TRBJ2-7, the full variable domain is DAMVIQNPRYQVTQFGKPVTLSCSQTLNHNVMYWYQQKSSQAPKLLFHYYDKDFNNEADTPDNFQSRRPNTSFCFLDIRSPGLGDTAMYLCATSSGGVLRDRGFRQYFGPGTRLTVT.

The chain couples TRBV30 to TRBJ2-1, with 7 bases matching TRBD1. The CDR3 is made up of 14 amino acids. V dropped 4 bases and J dropped 4; count of bases not matched to a gene: 7. CDR1 and CDR2 (germline): GTSNPN, SVGIG (reference sequence). The CDR3 here is CAWNLRDRYNEQFF. The CDR3 coding sequence is TGTGCCTGGAACCTCCGGGACAGATACAATGAGCAGTTCTTC.